One sample yielded the 32 T cell receptor beta chains listed below, sequenced in a study of T cell clonality in common variable immunodeficiency. The repertoire was sequenced with immunoSEQ multiplex PCR; TCRdb's copy has only in-frame clones and lacks some. This sample carries about 20,000 clones, none of them present only once. General study results and limits: In common variable immunodeficiency, TCR beta chains reportedly carried fewer deletions and N-nucleotide insertions.

These receptors' antigens are unknown. What was sequenced was peripheral blood mononuclear cells. The receptors originated from a human donor with common variable immunodeficiency.

This clone has more than one count but fewer than ten. The read ends 3 residues shy of where the CDR3 ends; the end is completed using the germline J gene. V is TRBV7-9 and J is TRBJ1-2; D is unclear. In germline, CDR1 is SEHNR, CDR2 FQNEAQ (reference sequence). This CDR3 is 14 amino acids long. V lost 1 base and J lost 4, with 10 bases in between. Here the CDR3 reads CASSLGADLYGYTF. The CDR3 bases that were read are TGTGCCAGCAGCTTAGGGGCCGACCTCTATGGC.

Remarks on this clone: The read stops 3 residues short of the end of the CDR3; the missing end is completed from the germline J gene. V is TRBV10-1 and J is TRBJ2-1; D unclear. The CDR3 has 14 amino acids. Germline CDR1 WNHNN, CDR2 SYGVQD (reference sequence). Trimming left V 0 bases short and J 4 bases short, with 7 bases between. The CDR3 protein is CASSESTSYNEQFF. CDR3 DNA, as far as it was read: TGCGCCAGCAGTGAGTCGACTTCGTACAATGAG.

This clone has more than one count but fewer than ten. CDR3 sequence reads: CASSFDRGDGYTF. The CDR3 DNA, read in part, is TGTGCCAGCAGCTTCGACAGGGGTGATGGC. The chain uses TRBV7-9 and TRBJ1-2; 8 nucleotides agree with TRBD1. The read is 3 residues too short to cover the CDR3 end, so that end is filled in from the germline J gene. V shed 3 bases and J 6 bases; nucleotides not matched to a gene: 3. Germline assignment: CDR1 SEHNR and CDR2 FQNEAQ (reference sequence). This CDR3 region has 13 residues.

A note on this clone: The read stops 3 residues short of the end of the CDR3; the missing end is completed from the germline J gene. The J gene is TRBJ2-1, the V gene TRBV19; TRBD2 might be the D (6 bases). This CDR3 has 16 residues. CDR1 is LNHDA, CDR2 SQIVND, per germline (reference sequence). Between the trimmed V and J ends, which lost 7 bases and 4 bases, there was a span of 20 bases. The part of the CDR3 DNA that was read is TGTGCCAGTACCCCAGGAGGGGTCGGTTTGTACAATGAG. Its translation: CASTPGGVGLYNE. The CDR3 reads in full as CASTPGGVGLYNEQFF.

This clone turned up a few times. The read ends 3 residues shy of where the CDR3 ends; the end is completed using the germline J gene. V and J are TRBV19 and TRBJ2-3, with 10 positions matching TRBD1. CDR1 is LNHDA and CDR2 is SQIVND in the germline V gene (reference sequence). The CDR3 covers 17 residues. V lost 2 bases, J lost 4 bases, and 9 bases stayed unmatched. The CDR3: CASSIMTGGPRADTQYF. The CDR3 bases that were read are TGTGCCAGTAGTATAATGACAGGGGGCCCCAGGGCAGATACG.

This clone was seen a handful of times. The read is 3 residues too short to cover the CDR3 end, so that end is filled in from the germline J gene. The chain combines TRBV7-9 with TRBJ2-7, with D perhaps assigned TRBD1 or TRBD2 (5 bases each). From germline, CDR1 is SEHNR and CDR2 FQNEAQ (reference sequence). Trimming left V 0 bases short and J 3 bases short, with 6 bases between. This CDR3 is built from 13 residues. CDR3 DNA (partial): TGTGCCAGCAGCTTAGCGAGGGGCTACGAG. Its protein product is CASSLARGYE. The complete CDR3 protein is CASSLARGYEQYF.

This clone was recorded a few times. The CDR3 end is not reached by the read, which stops 3 residues before it; the germline J gene fills it in. The chain joins TRBV11-2 to TRBJ2-7, with 11 bases aligning to TRBD1. With 6 bases clipped from V and 4 bases from J, the junction kept 8 bases outside the gene matches. CDR1 and CDR2 from the germline V gene are SGHAT and FQNNGV. CDR3 length: 15 amino acids. CDR3 bases read: TGTGCCAGCAGACGAGGACAGGGGGCAAGGTACGAG. It translates to CASRRGQGARYE. The entire CDR3 is CASRRGQGARYEQYF.

This clone is medium-sized. The DNA read from the CDR3 is TGTGCCAGCAGTAGCGGGGGGGCTACAGATACG. Encoded protein: CASSSGGATDT. The CDR3, in full, reads CASSSGGATDTQYF. V usage is TRBV6-4 and J usage is TRBJ2-3; 10 nucleotides match TRBD2. The read ends 3 residues before the CDR3 terminus; that terminus is restored from the germline J gene. Germline V gene sequence: CDR1 MRHNA, CDR2 SNTAGT. This CDR3 spans 14 amino acids. Losses at the gene ends were 5 bases for V and 3 bases for J; bases not matched to a gene: 2.

This clone was recorded a few times. The CDR3 end is not reached by the read, which stops 3 residues before it; the germline J gene fills it in. The chain uses TRBV20-1 and TRBJ2-1, with 7 bases matching TRBD2. Trimming took 5 bases from V and 0 from J; bases not matched to a gene: 10. The CDR3 runs 16 residues. Germline assignment: CDR1 DFQATT and CDR2 SNEGSKA (reference sequence). Incomplete CDR3 DNA: TGCAGTGCTCTTGACGAGCGGGGTAGCTCCTACAATGAG. It encodes CSALDERGSSYNE. The CDR3, in full, reads CSALDERGSSYNEQFF.

This clone was observed a few times. The read falls 3 residues short of the CDR3 end, and the missing part is taken from the germline J gene. The J gene is TRBJ2-1, the V gene TRBV6-2 or TRBV6-3, with TRBD2 matching over 9 bases. Germline CDR1 and CDR2: MNHEY and SVGEGT. CDR3 length: 15 residues. Trimming at V came to 5 bases and at J to 3 bases, leaving 5 bases not matched to a gene. CDR3 amino acids: CASSRGGRDYNEQFF. The part of the CDR3 DNA that was read is TGTGCCAGCAGTCGAGGCGGGAGGGACTACAATGAG.

This clone was counted only a few times. The read comes to an end 3 residues before the CDR3 does, leaving the germline J gene to fill in the end. The rearrangement uses TRBV7-9 and TRBJ1-4; 8 bases line up with TRBD1. This CDR3 is built from 15 residues. The junction had 7 bases not matched to a gene; V was cut back by 5 bases and J by 5 bases. Germline V gives CDR1 SEHNR, CDR2 FQNEAQ (reference sequence). The part of the CDR3 DNA that was read is TGTGCCAGCAGCCAGGGGACAGGAAGAAATGAAAAA. Residues: CASSQGTGRNEK. The whole CDR3 is CASSQGTGRNEKLFF.

The DNA read from the CDR3 is TGTGCCAGCAGTGAAGCGCGTTCGTTAGGGGAG. It specifies CASSEARSLGE. The CDR3 in full is CASSEARSLGELFF. V is TRBV2 and J is TRBJ2-2; D uncertain. The read is 3 residues too short to cover the CDR3 end, so that end is filled in from the germline J gene. The CDR3 is 14 residues long. V was pared by 0 bases and J by 8 bases, with 10 bases between. Germline CDR1 reads SNHLY; CDR2 reads FYNNEI.

This clone was counted only a few times. Read coverage stops 3 residues before the CDR3 terminus; the germline J gene supplies the remainder. Other DNA sequences in the sample encode the same CDR3. The rearrangement links TRBV30 to TRBJ1-1; D gene unclear. The CDR3 totals 13 residues. Germline values: CDR1 GTSNPN, CDR2 SVGIG (reference sequence). Trimming removed 0 bases from V and 1 base from J, with 6 bases in between. CDR3 in amino acids: CAWSVQENTEAFF. CDR3 DNA (partial): TGTGCCTGGAGTGTGCAGGAGAACACTGAA.

This clone has a handful of counts. The missing CDR3 end, 3 residues past where the read stops, is filled in from the germline J gene. The chain couples TRBV6-1 to TRBJ2-3; a possible D gene is TRBD2 (6 bases). V lost 3 bases to trimming and J lost 1 base, with 11 bases between them. The V gene's germline CDR1 is MNHNS and CDR2 SASEGT. This CDR3 is 15 amino acids long. The DNA read from the CDR3 is TGTGCCAGCAGTGATGGGGGGAGTGGCACAGATACG. It specifies CASSDGGSGTDT. In full, the CDR3 is CASSDGGSGTDTQYF.

This CDR3 reads CASWGTGNHEQFF. The sequenced part of the CDR3 DNA is TGTGCCAGCTGGGGGACAGGGAACCATGAG. The genes are TRBV18 and TRBJ2-1, with TRBD1 identical over 9 bases. The CDR3 extends 3 residues past the end of the read, so its final part is completed from the germline J gene. The V segment lost 7 bases and the J segment 8 bases; nucleotides outside the gene matches: 6. CDR1 is KGHSH, CDR2 LQKENI, per germline. This CDR3 is built from 13 residues.

This clone was counted ten times or more. The sequence runs out 3 residues before the end of the CDR3; the remainder is reconstructed from the germline J gene. The chain combines TRBV10-3 with TRBJ2-1, with 9 bases aligning to TRBD1. The CDR3 contains 14 residues. The germline V gene encodes CDR1 ENHRY and CDR2 SYGVKD. The V and J ends lost 5 bases and 9 bases, in that order; junction bases with no gene match: 8. The sequenced part of the CDR3 DNA is TGTGCCATCAGTAACAGGGGGCAAGGGCTTGAG. The encoded protein is CAISNRGQGLE. The full CDR3 protein reads CAISNRGQGLEQFF.

A word on this clone: Read data end 3 residues before the CDR3 end; the end is taken from the germline J gene. V gene TRBV7-2 combines with J gene TRBJ2-5, with D possibly matching TRBD2 (7 bases). The germline V gene encodes CDR1 SGHTA and CDR2 FQGNSA. The CDR3 runs 14 residues. Trimming removed 5 bases from V and 4 bases from J, with 14 bases in between. CDR3 loop: CASSGGALGETQYF. The sequenced part of the CDR3 DNA is TGTGCCAGCAGCGGGGGGGCCCTAGGAGAGACC.

This clone was seen a few times. The CDR3 is cut off 3 residues early in the read; its end comes from the germline J gene. The chain carries TRBV18 and TRBJ1-2; D ambiguous. With 1 base removed from V and 2 bases from J, the gap between germline ends came to 8 bases. This CDR3 region has 14 residues. CDR1 is KGHSH, CDR2 LQKENI, per germline. The CDR3: CASSPQTENYGYTF. The sequenced part of the CDR3 DNA is TGTGCCAGCTCACCACAAACAGAGAACTATGGC. Combining the CDR3 with reference TRBV18 and TRBJ1-2 gives the whole variable domain NAGVMQNPRHLVRRRGQEARLRCSPMKGHSHVYWYRQLPEEGLKFMVYLQKENIIDESGMPKERFSAEFPKEGPSILRIQQVVRGDSAAYFCASSPQTENYGYTFGSGTRLTVV.

Turning to this clone: The CDR3 is cut off 3 residues early in the read; its end comes from the germline J gene. The rearrangement uses TRBV19 and TRBJ2-5; 8 bases fit TRBD1. Germline V gene data show CDR1 as LNHDA and CDR2 as SQIVND (reference sequence). CDR3 length: 13 residues. V lost 5 bases and J lost 4; bases outside the gene matches: 3. The CDR3 protein is CASSATGGETQYF. CDR3 DNA (partial): TGTGCCAGTAGTGCTACAGGGGGAGAGACC.

A remark on this clone: The CDR3 end is not reached by the read, which stops 3 residues before it; the germline J gene fills it in. The chain combines TRBV6-1 with TRBJ2-3; no firm D call. Trimming left V 2 bases short and J 1 base short, with 10 bases between. The CDR3 has 15 residues. In germline, CDR1 is MNHNS, CDR2 SASEGT. The sequenced part of the CDR3 DNA is TGTGCCAGCAGTGAACCCCGGGTAGGCACAGATACG. Protein product: CASSEPRVGTDT. The entire CDR3 protein is CASSEPRVGTDTQYF.

There are a few counts of this clone. Coverage ceases 3 residues before the CDR3 finishes, and the germline J gene fills in the end. The rearrangement links TRBV7-3 to TRBJ2-3, with 9 bases fitting TRBD2. Germline trimming cut 6 bases from V and 5 bases from J; bases unmatched to any gene: 6. CDR1 is SGHTA and CDR2 is FQGTGA in the germline V gene. The CDR3 has 14 residues. The CDR3 DNA, read in part, is TGTGCCAGCAGGTTAGCGGGAGTGAAAGATACG. Its protein product is CASRLAGVKDT. The whole CDR3 sequence is CASRLAGVKDTQYF.

This clone was seen a few times. The read gets to within 3 residues of the CDR3 end, and the germline J gene fills in the rest. V and J are TRBV7-2 and TRBJ2-3; D call uncertain. The CDR3 spans 15 residues. The V end lost 3 bases, the J end lost 0 bases, and 10 bases lay between the germline ends. Germline CDR1 reads SGHTA; CDR2 reads FQGNSA. CDR3 residues: CASSFHGTSTDTQYF. CDR3 DNA (partial): TGTGCCAGCAGCTTCCACGGTACTAGCACAGATACG.

Of note for this clone: The read gets to within 3 residues of the CDR3 end, and the germline J gene fills in the rest. The rearrangement links TRBV7-9 to TRBJ1-2; D might be TRBD1 (6 bases). Germline V gene data show CDR1 as SEHNR and CDR2 as FQNEAQ (reference sequence). V lost 4 bases to trimming and J lost 2 bases, with 8 bases between them. There are 13 residues in the CDR3. CDR3 sequence reads: CASSSTGNYGYTF. CDR3 DNA (partial): TGTGCCAGCAGCTCCACAGGGAACTATGGC.

This clone was recorded at least ten times. The read ends 3 residues shy of where the CDR3 ends; the end is completed using the germline J gene. The rearrangement links TRBV7-2 to TRBJ1-2, with a tentative D call TRBD1 (6 bases). The CDR3 is made up of 13 amino acids. Germline lookup yields CDR1 SGHTA and CDR2 FQGNSA. Trimming shortened V by 4 bases and J by 4 bases, and 10 bases separated the two germline ends. CDR3 DNA (partial): TGTGCCAGCAGCTATACAGGGCGCTATGGC. Protein: CASSYTGRYG. The whole CDR3 sequence reads CASSYTGRYGYTF.

This clone has only a few counts. The CDR3 goes on 3 residues after the read ends, and that part is filled in from the germline J gene. This sequence joins TRBV7-9 and TRBJ1-4; unclear D gene. CDR1 and CDR2 (germline): SEHNR, FQNEAQ (reference sequence). This CDR3 contains 14 residues. The V end was cut by 1 base, the J end by 4 bases, with 7 bases between. The CDR3 here is CASSLGTDNEKLFF. The CDR3 DNA, read in part, is TGTGCCAGCAGCTTAGGTACAGATAATGAAAAA.

In the case of this clone: Coverage ceases 3 residues before the CDR3 finishes, and the germline J gene fills in the end. The rearrangement links TRBV7-2 to TRBJ1-2, with D possibly being TRBD1 (6 bases). This CDR3 has 14 residues. Per germline, CDR1 SGHTA and CDR2 FQGNSA. CDR3 bases read: TGTGCCAGCAGCTTAGGGGGGCAGGGATCAGGC. Amino acid sequence: CASSLGGQGSG. The full CDR3 protein is CASSLGGQGSGYTF.

As regards this clone: Read coverage stops 3 residues before the CDR3 terminus; the germline J gene supplies the remainder. V usage is TRBV19 and J usage is TRBJ2-3; TRBD2 agrees at 10 bases. The V and J ends lost 10 bases and 5 bases, in that order; junction bases with no gene match: 9. Germline values: CDR1 LNHDA, CDR2 SQIVND (reference sequence). This CDR3 region has 14 residues. Incomplete CDR3 DNA: TGTGCCACCACACTAGCGGGAAATCAAGATACG. Amino acids: CATTLAGNQDT. The entire CDR3 reads CATTLAGNQDTQYF. Supplemented by reference TRBV19 and TRBJ2-3, the full variable domain reads DGGITQSPKYLFRKEGQNVTLSCEQNLNHDAMYWYRQDPGQGLRLIYYSQIVNDFQKGDIAEGYSVSREKKESFPLTVTSAQKNPTAFYLCATTLAGNQDTQYFGPGTRLTVL.

This clone was seen more than once but under ten times. The DNA ends 3 residues before the CDR3 does, and the rest of the CDR3 is filled in from the germline J gene. The gene calls are TRBV25-1 and TRBJ2-2; TRBD2 matches at 10 bases. This CDR3 comprises 17 residues. The J segment lost 2 bases and the V segment lost 1 base, leaving 4 bases of the junction unmatched. CDR1 MGHDK and CDR2 SYGVNS come from the germline V gene. The sequenced CDR3 bases are TGTGCCAGCAGTGAATTGCTAGCGGGAGTAAACACCGGGGAG. It yields the protein CASSELLAGVNTGE. The full CDR3 sequence reads CASSELLAGVNTGELFF.

This clone occurred many times. The read ends 3 residues shy of where the CDR3 ends; the end is completed using the germline J gene. The chain uses TRBV12-3 or TRBV12-4 and TRBJ2-7; perhaps TRBD1 as D (6 bases). With 2 bases removed from V and 0 bases from J, the gap between germline ends came to 8 bases. CDR3 length: 14 amino acids. The CDR3 here is CASSLRQASYEQYF. The CDR3 bases that were read are TGTGCCAGCAGTTTACGACAGGCCTCCTACGAG.

In this sample, this clone turned up many times. The read comes to an end 3 residues before the CDR3 does, leaving the germline J gene to fill in the end. The V gene is TRBV20-1, the J gene TRBJ1-5; TRBD1 might be the D (6 bases). CDR3 length: 17 amino acids. V was trimmed by 7 bases and J by 5 bases, leaving 27 bases between them. Germline V gives CDR1 DFQATT, CDR2 SNEGSKA (reference sequence). The CDR3 bases that were read are TGCAGTGTTCCAAGCCCACTAACAGGGCGAGGCGATCAGCCC. This sequence encodes CSVPSPLTGRGDQP. In full, the CDR3 reads CSVPSPLTGRGDQPQHF.

As concerns this clone: The CDR3 goes on 3 residues after the read ends, and that part is filled in from the germline J gene. The V call is TRBV18, the J call TRBJ2-7; D ambiguous. V dropped 3 bases and J dropped 6 bases, with 18 bases sitting between them. From germline, CDR1 is KGHSH and CDR2 LQKENI. The CDR3 loop spans 15 amino acids. CDR3 protein: CASSPRVMTPTEQYF. Partial CDR3 DNA: TGTGCCAGCTCACCTCGGGTGATGACTCCCACCGAG.

The table lists this clone with a few counts. The observed sequence ends 3 residues before the CDR3 terminus, with the missing tail filled in from the germline J gene. Other nucleotide sequences from this sample produce the same CDR3. The chain is built from TRBV19 and TRBJ1-5; TRBD1 matches at 8 bases. CDR3 length equals 15 residues. V was clipped by 5 bases and J by 2 bases; unmatched bases: 5. Germline V gene lookup returns CDR1 LNHDA and CDR2 SQIVND (reference sequence). CDR3 loop: CASSPDRVGNQPQHF. The CDR3 DNA, read in part, is TGTGCCAGTAGTCCGGACAGGGTCGGCAATCAGCCC.